These 13 T cell receptor beta chains share one sample of origin, sequenced in a study of blood T cell repertoires in COVID-19. Data came from immunoSEQ multiplex PCR; TCRdb stores just in-frame clones and leaves some out. The repertoire holds approximately 80,000 clones, with roughly 85% as singletons. The sample was peripheral blood. The receptors come from a man aged 50-60 years with COVID-19, enrolled during active disease.

The chain employs TRBV2 and TRBJ1-5; 7 bases map to TRBD1. The CDR3 runs 14 residues. After removal of 8 bases from V and 6 bases from J, the junction contained 10 bases not matched to a gene. Germline lookup yields CDR1 SNHLY and CDR2 FYNNEI. The CDR3, as DNA: TGTGCCAGCGTCGCAGTGGCAGGGGGTCAGCCCCAGCATTTT. Protein: CASVAVAGGQPQHF. Combining the CDR3 with reference TRBV2 and TRBJ1-5 gives the whole variable domain EPEVTQTPSHQVTQMGQEVILRCVPISNHLYFYWYRQILGQKVEFLVSFYNNEISEKSEIFDDQFSVERPDGSNFTLKIRSTKLEDSAMYFCASVAVAGGQPQHFGDGTRLSIL.

J is TRBJ2-3 and V is TRBV5-1, with D possibly being TRBD2 (5 bases). The germline V gene has CDR1 SGHRS and CDR2 YFSETQ. The ends were cut back, 3 bases at V and 0 bases at J, with 17 bases in the middle. There are 17 residues in the CDR3. CDR3 loop: CASSYSLASPSTDTQYF. The CDR3 coding sequence is TGCGCCAGCAGCTATAGCCTCGCTAGCCCTAGCACAGATACGCAGTATTTT. The full variable domain, in which reference TRBV5-1 and TRBJ2-3 provide the parts outside the CDR3, is KAGVTQTPRYLIKTRGQQVTLSCSPISGHRSVSWYQQTPGQGLQFLFEYFSETQRNKGNFPGRFSGRQFSNSRSEMNVSTLELGDSALYLCASSYSLASPSTDTQYFGPGTRLTVL.

The chain recombines TRBV19 with TRBJ1-3; TRBD1 matches 8 bases. Losses at the gene ends were 6 bases for V and 4 bases for J; bases not matched to a gene: 8. The CDR3 spans 15 residues. CDR1 and CDR2 (germline): LNHDA, SQIVND (reference sequence). The CDR3 DNA reads TGTGCCAGTAGGATGGACAGGGTTGCCGGAAACACCATATATTTT. Its protein is CASRMDRVAGNTIYF.

This rearrangement joins TRBV7-9 to TRBJ1-5, with D possibly being TRBD1 (6 bases). From germline, CDR1 is SEHNR and CDR2 FQNEAQ (reference sequence). V lost 3 bases, J lost 7 bases, and 13 bases lay in between. The CDR3 consists of 14 residues. In DNA form, the CDR3 reads TGTGCCAGCAGCTTCAAAGGGGGAGAACAGCCCCAGCATTTT. Amino acid sequence: CASSFKGGEQPQHF.

This rearrangement joins TRBV24-1 to TRBJ2-7, with D maybe TRBD1 (6 bases). V lost 6 bases and J 2 bases, leaving 16 bases between the germline ends. The CDR3 extends over 15 amino acids. The germline gives CDR1 KGHDR, CDR2 SFDVKD. CDR3 sequence: CATSTSGTTTYEQYF. In nucleotides, the CDR3 is TGTGCCACCAGTACGTCCGGGACAACAACCTACGAGCAGTACTTC.

The chain joins TRBV28 to TRBJ2-3; 8 bases line up with TRBD1. The CDR3 totals 20 residues. The V gene end was trimmed by 6 bases and the J gene end by 2 bases; junction bases not matched to a gene: 22. In germline, CDR1 is MDHEN, CDR2 SYDVKM. The CDR3 region is CASSILPGQVAQRTTDTQYF. Written as DNA, the CDR3 is TGTGCCAGCAGCATCTTACCGGGACAGGTGGCACAACGGACCACAGATACGCAGTATTTT.

The chain carries TRBV6-2 or TRBV6-3 and TRBJ1-1; D call uncertain. Germline lookup yields CDR1 MNHEY and CDR2 SVGEGT. V was cut by 2 bases and J by 1 base, with 8 bases left in between. The CDR3 length is 14 residues. The CDR3 region is CASSYPLQNTEAFF. CDR3 sequence (DNA): TGTGCCAGCAGTTACCCACTACAGAACACTGAAGCTTTCTTT.

CDR3 bases: TGTGCCAGCAGCCTTATGGGGGCGGGAGGGCCCCACGAGCAGTACTTC. It codes for CASSLMGAGGPHEQYF. This sequence joins TRBV3-1 (or the pseudogene TRBV3-2) and TRBJ2-7; 9 bases agree with TRBD2. The CDR3 is 16 residues long. Trimming cost V 4 bases and J 5 bases; bases outside gene matches: 12. Germline CDR1 reads LGHDT; CDR2 reads YNNKEL (reference sequence).

The J gene is TRBJ1-3, the V gene TRBV11-3; D is uncertain. CDR3 length: 12 amino acids. Trimming shortened V by 4 bases and J by 4 bases, and 5 bases separated the two germline ends. Germline V gene data show CDR1 as SGHNT and CDR2 as YENEEA. The CDR3 DNA follows: TGTGCCAGCAGCTCCCCGGGAAACACCATATATTTT. Protein sequence: CASSSPGNTIYF. Combining the CDR3 with reference TRBV11-3 and TRBJ1-3 gives the whole variable domain EAGVVQSPRYKIIEKKQPVAFWCNPISGHNTLYWYLQNLGQGPELLIRYENEEAVDDSQLPKDRFSAERLKGVDSTLKIQPAELGDSAVYLCASSSPGNTIYFGEGSWLTVV.

The V and J genes are TRBV6-5 and TRBJ1-1, with 9 bases fitting TRBD1. The CDR3 spans 14 residues. CDR1 and CDR2 from the germline V gene are MNHEY and SVGAGI. The trim removed 7 bases at V and 7 bases at J, leaving 10 bases unmatched. The CDR3 DNA is TGTGCCAGCACCTCGGGACAGGGTTTGGATGAAGCTTTCTTT. It specifies CASTSGQGLDEAFF.

This clone was recorded only once. The chain employs TRBV4-1 and TRBJ1-6, with TRBD1 identical over 9 bases. Looked up from germline, CDR1 is MGHRA and CDR2 is YSYEKL. Unmatched junction bases numbered 7, after V lost 3 bases and J lost 10 bases. CDR3 length: 15 amino acids. Written as DNA, the CDR3 is TGCGCCAGCAGCCAGGGACAGGGATATGGCTCACCCCTCCACTTT. Its protein is CASSQGQGYGSPLHF.

The rearrangement links TRBV6-2 or TRBV6-3 to TRBJ2-1; the match to TRBD2 covers 13 bases. CDR1 is MNHEY, CDR2 SVGEGT, per germline. The CDR3 length is 16 residues. V shed 6 bases, J shed 5 bases, and the junction held 7 bases outside the gene matches. The CDR3 is CASSRLTSGGDNEQFF. The CDR3 DNA reads TGTGCCAGCAGCCGACTTACTAGCGGGGGGGACAATGAGCAGTTCTTC.

The chain is built from TRBV9 and TRBJ1-1; possible D gene TRBD1, 6 bases. V shed 2 bases and J shed 4 bases, with 12 bases lying between them. The CDR3 runs 14 residues. Germline CDR1 SGDLS, CDR2 YYNGEE. The CDR3 protein is CASSVDQGITEAFF. The CDR3 DNA sequence: TGTGCCAGCAGCGTTGATCAGGGGATCACTGAAGCTTTCTTT. Full variable domain (outside the CDR3, taken from reference TRBV9 and TRBJ1-1): DSGVTQTPKHLITATGQRVTLRCSPRSGDLSVYWYQQSLDQGLQFLIQYYNGEERAKGNILERFSAQQFPDLHSELNLSSLELGDSALYFCASSVDQGITEAFFGQGTRLTVV.